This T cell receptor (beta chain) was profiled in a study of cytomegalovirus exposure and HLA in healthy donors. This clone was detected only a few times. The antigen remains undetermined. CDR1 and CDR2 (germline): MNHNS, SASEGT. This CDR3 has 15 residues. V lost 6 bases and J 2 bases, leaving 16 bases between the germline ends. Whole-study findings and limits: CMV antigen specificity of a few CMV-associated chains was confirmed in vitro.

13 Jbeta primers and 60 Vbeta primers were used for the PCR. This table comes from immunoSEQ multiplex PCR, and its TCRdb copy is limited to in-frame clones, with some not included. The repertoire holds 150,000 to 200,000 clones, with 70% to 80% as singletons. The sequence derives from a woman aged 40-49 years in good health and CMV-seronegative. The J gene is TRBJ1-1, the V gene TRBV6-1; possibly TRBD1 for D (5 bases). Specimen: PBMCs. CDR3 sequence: CASRTQGILNTEAFF. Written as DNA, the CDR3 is TGTGCCAGCAGGACTCAGGGTATCCTAAACACTGAAGCTTTCTTT.